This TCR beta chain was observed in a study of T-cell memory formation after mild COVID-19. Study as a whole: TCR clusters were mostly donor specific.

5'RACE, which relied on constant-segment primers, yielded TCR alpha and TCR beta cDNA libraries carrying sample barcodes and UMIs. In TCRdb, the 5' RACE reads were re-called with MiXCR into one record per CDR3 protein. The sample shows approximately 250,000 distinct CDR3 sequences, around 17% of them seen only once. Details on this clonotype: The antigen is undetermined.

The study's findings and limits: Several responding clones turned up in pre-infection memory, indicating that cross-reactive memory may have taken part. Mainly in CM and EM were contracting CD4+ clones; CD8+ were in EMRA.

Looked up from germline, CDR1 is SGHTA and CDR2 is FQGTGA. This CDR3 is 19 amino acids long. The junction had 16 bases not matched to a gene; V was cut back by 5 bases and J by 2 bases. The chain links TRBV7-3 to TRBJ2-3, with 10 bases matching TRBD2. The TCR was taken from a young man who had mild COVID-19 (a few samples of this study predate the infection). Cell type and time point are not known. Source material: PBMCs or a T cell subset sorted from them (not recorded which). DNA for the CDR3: TGTGCCAGCAGCCCCACCCGGAGCGGGGGGGAGAGATCCACAGATACGCAGTATTTT. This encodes CASSPTRSGGERSTDTQYF.